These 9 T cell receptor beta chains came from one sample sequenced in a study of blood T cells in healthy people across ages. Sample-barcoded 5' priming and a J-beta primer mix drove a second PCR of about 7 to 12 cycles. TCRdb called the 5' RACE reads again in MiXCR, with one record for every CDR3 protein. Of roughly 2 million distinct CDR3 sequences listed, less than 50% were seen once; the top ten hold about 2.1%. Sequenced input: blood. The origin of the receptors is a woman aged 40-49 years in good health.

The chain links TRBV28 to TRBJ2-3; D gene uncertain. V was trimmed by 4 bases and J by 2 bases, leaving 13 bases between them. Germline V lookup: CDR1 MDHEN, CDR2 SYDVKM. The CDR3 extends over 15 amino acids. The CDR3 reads CASSSADTYTDTQYF. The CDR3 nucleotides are TGTGCCAGCAGTTCGGCGGATACTTACACAGATACGCAGTATTTT.

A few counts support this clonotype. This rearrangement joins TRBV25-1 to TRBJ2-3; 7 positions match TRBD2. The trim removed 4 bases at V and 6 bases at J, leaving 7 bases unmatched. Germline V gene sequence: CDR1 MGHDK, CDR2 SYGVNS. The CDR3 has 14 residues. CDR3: CASSGAGRGDTQYF. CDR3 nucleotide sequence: TGTGCCAGCAGTGGAGCGGGGCGGGGGGATACGCAGTATTTT.

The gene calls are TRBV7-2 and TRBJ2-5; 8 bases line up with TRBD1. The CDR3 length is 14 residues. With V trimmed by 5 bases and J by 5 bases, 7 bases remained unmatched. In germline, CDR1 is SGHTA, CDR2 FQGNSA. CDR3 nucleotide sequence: TGTGCCAGCAGCGGCGACAGGGGATACGAGACCCAGTACTTC. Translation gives CASSGDRGYETQYF.

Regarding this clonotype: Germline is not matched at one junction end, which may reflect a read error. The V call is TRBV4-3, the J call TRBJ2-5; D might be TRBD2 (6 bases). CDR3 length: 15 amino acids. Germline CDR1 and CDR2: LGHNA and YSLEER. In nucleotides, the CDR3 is TGCGCCGGCAGCCAAGGGGCCAGCGGGTTGGAGACCCAGTACTTC. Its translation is CAGSQGASGLETQYF.

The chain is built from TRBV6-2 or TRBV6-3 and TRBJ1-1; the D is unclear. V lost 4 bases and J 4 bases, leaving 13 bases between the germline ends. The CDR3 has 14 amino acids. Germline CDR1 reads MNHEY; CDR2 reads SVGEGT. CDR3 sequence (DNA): TGTGCCAGCAGTTGGGCCCCGTCGGGCACTGAAGCTTTCTTT. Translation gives CASSWAPSGTEAFF.

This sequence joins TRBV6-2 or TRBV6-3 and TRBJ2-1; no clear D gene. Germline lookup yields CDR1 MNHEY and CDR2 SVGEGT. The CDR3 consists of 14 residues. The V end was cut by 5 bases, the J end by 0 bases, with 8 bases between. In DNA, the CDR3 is TGTGCCAGCAGTCCCTATTCCTCCTACAATGAGCAGTTCTTC. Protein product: CASSPYSSYNEQFF.

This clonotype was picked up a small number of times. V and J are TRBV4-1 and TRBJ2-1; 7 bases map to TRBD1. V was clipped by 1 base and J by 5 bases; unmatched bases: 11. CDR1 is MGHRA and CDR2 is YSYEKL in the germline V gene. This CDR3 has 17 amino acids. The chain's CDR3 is CASSQVGDSRSHNEQFF. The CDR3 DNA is TGCGCCAGCAGCCAAGTGGGGGACAGCCGAAGTCACAATGAGCAGTTCTTC.

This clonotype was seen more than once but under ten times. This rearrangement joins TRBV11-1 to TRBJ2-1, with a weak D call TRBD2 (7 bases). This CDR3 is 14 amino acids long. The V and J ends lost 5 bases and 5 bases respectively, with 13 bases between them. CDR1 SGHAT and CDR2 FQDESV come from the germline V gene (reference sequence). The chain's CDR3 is CASSGRGLHNEQFF. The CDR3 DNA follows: TGTGCCAGCAGCGGGCGGGGGCTGCACAATGAGCAGTTCTTC.

The CDR3 coding sequence is TGCAGTGCCGAGGACAGCTCCTACGAGCAGTACTTC. Its protein is CSAEDSSYEQYF. J is TRBJ2-7 and V is TRBV20-1; D perhaps matches TRBD1 (6 bases). The germline gives CDR1 DFQATT, CDR2 SNEGSKA (reference sequence). The CDR3 runs to 12 residues. V dropped 6 bases and J dropped 0 bases, with 9 bases sitting between them.